This T cell receptor (beta chain) was identified in a study of blood T cell repertoires in COVID-19. Study in general: PBMCs, B-cell-depleted T cells, or T cells provided the cDNA or gDNA that made up the material.

The sample holds a few counts of this clone. How the authors handled the data: Amplification with reference gene primers provided the estimates of nucleated cell counts. Method: immunoSEQ multiplex PCR; TCRdb's copy keeps in-frame clones and lacks some. From that table come the V and J calls and clone size; the DNA was used to work out D and trimming. The sample includes over 250,000 clones, about 85% of them seen just once. The specimen sequenced was peripheral blood. The TCR sequence derives from a human donor in a cohort sampled during active COVID-19.

The CDR3 loop reads CASSEKSSDTQYF. The CDR3 DNA is TGTGCCAGCAGTGAGAAAAGTTCAGATACGCAGTATTTT. The chain combines TRBV6-6 with TRBJ2-3; D not certain. Per the germline V gene, CDR1 is MNHNY and CDR2 is SVGAGI (reference sequence). Trimming pared 5 bases from V and 4 bases from J, leaving 10 bases between. CDR3 length: 13 residues.